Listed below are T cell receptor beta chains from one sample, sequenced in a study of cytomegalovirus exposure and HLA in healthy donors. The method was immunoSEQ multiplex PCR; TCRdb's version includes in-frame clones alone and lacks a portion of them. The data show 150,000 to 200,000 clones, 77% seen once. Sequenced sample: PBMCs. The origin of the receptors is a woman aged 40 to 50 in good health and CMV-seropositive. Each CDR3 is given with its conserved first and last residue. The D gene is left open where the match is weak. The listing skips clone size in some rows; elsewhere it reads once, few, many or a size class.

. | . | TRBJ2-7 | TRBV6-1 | CASSEARQGPYEQYF | TGTGCCAGCAGTGAAGCGCGCCAGGGGCCCTACGAGCAGTACTTC
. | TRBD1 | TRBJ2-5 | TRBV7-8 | CASSPTGGVETQYF | TGTGCCAGCAGCCCCACAGGGGGCGTCGAGACCCAGTACTTC
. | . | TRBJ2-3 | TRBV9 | CASSVGVLAADTQYF | TGTGCCAGCAGCGTAGGAGTCTTAGCGGCAGATACGCAGTATTTT
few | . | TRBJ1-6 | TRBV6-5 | CASTLTQYNSPLHF | TGTGCCAGCACCCTGACTCAGTATAATTCACCCCTCCACTTT
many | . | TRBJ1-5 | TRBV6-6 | CASSYSGQLGNQPQHF | TGTGCCAGCAGTTACTCGGGCCAGTTAGGCAATCAGCCCCAGCATTTT
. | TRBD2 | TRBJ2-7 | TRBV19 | CASSFGGGFNEQYF | TGTGCCAGTAGTTTCGGCGGGGGGTTCAACGAGCAGTACTTC
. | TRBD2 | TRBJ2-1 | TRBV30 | CAWRLAGRYNEQFF | TGTGCCTGGAGACTAGCGGGAAGGTACAATGAGCAGTTCTTC
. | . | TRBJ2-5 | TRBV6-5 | CASSDGVLIGSQYF | TGTGCCAGCAGCGATGGAGTCCTTATTGGGTCCCAGTACTTC
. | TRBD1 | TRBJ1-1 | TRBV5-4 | CASSSQQGARGTEAFF | TGTGCCAGCAGCTCGCAGCAGGGGGCGAGAGGCACTGAAGCTTTCTTT
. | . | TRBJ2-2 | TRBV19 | CASRRAANTGELFF | TGTGCCAGTAGGAGGGCAGCGAACACCGGGGAGCTGTTTTTT
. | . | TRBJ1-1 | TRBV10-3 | CAISEWGQQEAFF | TGTGCCATCAGTGAGTGGGGCCAGCAGGAAGCTTTCTTT
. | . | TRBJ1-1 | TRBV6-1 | CASSVLGAQDTEAFF | TGTGCCAGCAGTGTATTGGGGGCGCAGGACACTGAAGCTTTCTTT
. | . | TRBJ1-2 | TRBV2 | CASSPTNYGYTF | TGTGCCAGCAGCCCAACTAACTATGGCTACACCTTC
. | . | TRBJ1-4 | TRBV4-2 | CASSRRGGNEKLFF | TGTGCCAGCAGCCGACGGGGGGGGAATGAAAAACTGTTTTTT
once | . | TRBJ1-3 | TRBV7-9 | CASSPWTVPGNTIYF | TGTGCCAGCAGCCCATGGACAGTGCCCGGAAACACCATATATTTT
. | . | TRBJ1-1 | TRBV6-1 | CASIQEANTEAFF | TGTGCCAGCATTCAAGAGGCTAACACTGAAGCTTTCTTT
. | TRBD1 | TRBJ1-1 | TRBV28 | CASRETGKAFF | TGTGCCAGCAGGGAGACAGGGAAGGCTTTCTTT
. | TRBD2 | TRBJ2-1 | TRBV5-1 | CASQALPSGSDNEQFF | TGCGCCAGCCAAGCCTTACCTAGCGGGAGCGACAATGAGCAGTTCTTC
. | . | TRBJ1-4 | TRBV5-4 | CASSPDILNEKLFF | TGTGCCAGCAGCCCGGACATTCTAAATGAAAAACTGTTTTTT
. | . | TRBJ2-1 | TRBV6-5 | CASGPLAGENEQFF | TGTGCCAGCGGTCCCCTCGCCGGGGAGAATGAGCAGTTCTTC
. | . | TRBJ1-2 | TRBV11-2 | CASSPHRAVSYTF | TGTGCCAGCAGCCCCCACAGGGCCGTGAGCTACACCTTC
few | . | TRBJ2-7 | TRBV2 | CASSEVLVREQYF | TGTGCCAGCAGTGAAGTACTAGTTAGGGAGCAGTACTTC
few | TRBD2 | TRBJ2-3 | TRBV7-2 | CASSLVSGFTDTQYF | TGTGCCAGCAGCTTAGTTAGCGGGTTTACAGATACGCAGTATTTT
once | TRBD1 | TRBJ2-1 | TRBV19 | CASTVQGVSNEQFF | TGTGCCAGTACGGTTCAGGGGGTGAGCAATGAGCAGTTCTTC
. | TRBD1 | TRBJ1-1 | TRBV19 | CASSIDSTGGRHTEAFF | TGTGCCAGTAGTATAGACTCGACAGGGGGCAGGCACACTGAAGCTTTCTTT
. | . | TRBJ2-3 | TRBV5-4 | CASSPVGTSGDTQYF | TGTGCCAGCAGCCCAGTGGGGACTTCGGGGGATACGCAGTATTTT
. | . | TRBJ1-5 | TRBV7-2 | CASSLQGLGSQPQHF | TGTGCCAGCAGCCTACAGGGCTTGGGATCTCAGCCCCAGCATTTT
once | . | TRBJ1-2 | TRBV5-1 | CASSLQDRSYGYTF | TGCGCCAGCAGCTTGCAAGACAGGAGTTATGGCTACACCTTC
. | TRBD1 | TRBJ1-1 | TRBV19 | CASSAWGQGPTEAFF | TGTGCCAGTAGTGCTTGGGGACAGGGTCCCACTGAAGCTTTCTTT
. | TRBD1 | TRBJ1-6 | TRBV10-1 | CASRGTAYNSPLHF | TGCGCCAGCAGGGGGACAGCCTATAATTCACCCCTCCACTTT
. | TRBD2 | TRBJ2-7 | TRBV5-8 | CASSLRLADSYEQYF | TGTGCCAGCAGCTTGAGACTAGCGGACTCCTACGAGCAGTACTTC
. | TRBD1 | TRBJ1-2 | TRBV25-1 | CASSGDRGYGYTF | TGTGCCAGCAGTGGGGACAGGGGGTACGGCTACACCTTC
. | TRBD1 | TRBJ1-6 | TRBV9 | CASSARGNYNSPLHF | TGTGCCAGCAGCGCCAGGGGGAACTATAATTCACCCCTCCACTTT
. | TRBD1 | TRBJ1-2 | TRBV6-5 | CASSYSVAGGSYGYTF | TGTGCCAGCAGTTACTCAGTAGCAGGGGGCAGCTATGGCTACACCTTC
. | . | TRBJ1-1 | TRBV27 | CASSLSTGNTEAFF | TGTGCCAGCAGTTTATCGACAGGGAACACTGAAGCTTTCTTT
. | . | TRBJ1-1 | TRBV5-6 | CASSLYRNTEAFF | TGTGCCAGCAGCTTGTACAGGAACACTGAAGCTTTCTTT
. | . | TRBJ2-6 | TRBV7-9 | CASSLERPGTGANVLTF | TGTGCCAGCAGCTTAGAAAGGCCAGGGACTGGGGCCAACGTCCTGACTTTC
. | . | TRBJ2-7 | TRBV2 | CASSVAGATLEQYF | TGTGCCAGCAGTGTCGCAGGGGCCACCCTCGAGCAGTACTTC
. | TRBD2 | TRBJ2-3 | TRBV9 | CASSVGGGANTQYF | TGTGCCAGCAGCGTAGGCGGGGGGGCTAATACGCAGTATTTT
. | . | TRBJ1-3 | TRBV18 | CASSPAGTGNTIYF | TGTGCCAGCTCACCAGCAGGGACTGGAAACACCATATATTTT
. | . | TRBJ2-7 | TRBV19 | CASSSLSRRGSYEQYF | TGTGCCAGTAGTTCTCTCTCTAGGAGGGGCTCCTACGAGCAGTACTTC
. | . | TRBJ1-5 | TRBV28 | CASRSGGEVQPQHF | TGTGCCAGCCGCTCGGGGGGGGAGGTTCAGCCCCAGCATTTT
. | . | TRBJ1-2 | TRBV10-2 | CASSEDRNGYTF | TGCGCCAGCAGTGAGGACAGGAACGGCTACACCTTC